Below, 15 T cell receptor beta chains from the same sample are listed, as sequenced in a study of graft-versus-host responses after intestinal transplantation. Sequenced by immunoSEQ multiplex PCR; TCRdb stores in-frame clones only, minus some. The data hold about 85,000 clones, with around 84% observed a single time. These receptors' targets are unknown. Sequencing was performed on unstimulated CD4+ T cells sorted from spleen or lymph node cells, taken before intestinal transplant. The origin of the receptors is a human donor who received an intestinal transplant.

This clone was counted between two and nine times. This rearrangement joins TRBV6-1 to TRBJ1-2; D perhaps matches TRBD1 (5 bases). Trimming took off 5 bases at V and 4 bases at J, with 17 bases between the two ends. Looked up from germline, CDR1 is MNHNS and CDR2 is SASEGT. The CDR3 consists of 15 residues. CDR3 amino acids: CASSLPRGVSYGYTF. DNA of the CDR3: TGTGCCAGCAGTCTACCACGGGGGGTCAGCTATGGCTACACCTTC.

This chain uses TRBV11-3 with TRBJ2-3; the D gene is possibly TRBD2 (6 bases). The germline CDR1 and CDR2 sequences are SGHNT and YENEEA. This CDR3 is built from 17 residues. The germline V and J ends were trimmed by 5 bases and 2 bases, with 20 bases remaining between them. The DNA of the CDR3 is TGTGCCAGCAGCGCGGAGCTGGGTAGCGGACTCACAGATACGCAGTATTTT. This gives the protein CASSAELGSGLTDTQYF.

This clone was counted once. The gene calls are TRBV6-1 and TRBJ2-1, with D perhaps TRBD2 (5 bases). The V end was cut by 4 bases, the J end by 0 bases, with 7 bases between. Germline CDR1 MNHNS, CDR2 SASEGT. This CDR3 spans 14 amino acids. DNA of the CDR3: TGTGCCAGCAGTGTAGGGAGCTCCTACAATGAGCAGTTCTTC. It encodes CASSVGSSYNEQFF.

The chain has TRBV7-8 and TRBJ1-2, with D uncertain. Germline V gives CDR1 SGHVS, CDR2 FQNEAQ. V lost 3 bases and J lost 3, with 11 bases in between. The CDR3 runs 14 residues. CDR3 in amino acids: CASSLRETDYGYTF. CDR3 in DNA: TGTGCCAGCAGCTTGAGAGAAACGGACTATGGCTACACCTTC.

The V and J genes are TRBV6-1 and TRBJ2-7; 10 bases line up with TRBD1. The germline gives CDR1 MNHNS, CDR2 SASEGT. V shed 6 bases and J 5 bases; nucleotides not matched to a gene: 7. The CDR3 has 14 amino acids. CDR3 sequence: CASRATGTGDEQYF. The CDR3 DNA sequence: TGTGCCAGCAGAGCCACCGGGACAGGGGACGAGCAGTACTTC.

The V and J genes are TRBV28 and TRBJ2-1; possible D gene TRBD2, 6 bases. Looked up from germline, CDR1 is MDHEN and CDR2 is SYDVKM. The CDR3 contains 15 residues. Trimming left V 5 bases short and J 7 bases short, with 18 bases between. The CDR3 DNA reads TGTGCCAGCAGTGCCCCGCCGGGAGAATCGAATGAGCAGTTCTTC. This translates into CASSAPPGESNEQFF.

The chain employs TRBV29-1 and TRBJ2-5; weak D call: TRBD1 (5 bases). The germline V gene has CDR1 SQVTM and CDR2 ANQGSEA. Deletions cut 7 bases from V and 1 base from J, with 10 bases between. This CDR3 contains 12 residues. CDR3 coding DNA: TGCAGCGCCCTCAGGGCCCAAGAGACCCAGTACTTC. The encoded protein is CSALRAQETQYF.

This clone was observed a handful of times. The V call is TRBV29-1, the J call TRBJ2-1, with 7 bases matching TRBD2. The CDR3 has 14 amino acids. The trim removed 5 bases at V and 9 bases at J, leaving 13 bases unmatched. Germline CDR1 and CDR2: SQVTM and ANQGSEA. CDR3 loop: CSVTPSGKRGEQFF. The CDR3 DNA reads TGCAGCGTTACCCCAAGCGGGAAAAGGGGTGAGCAGTTCTTC.

The genes are TRBV5-1 and TRBJ2-5, with a possible D match to TRBD1 (5 bases). The CDR3 contains 14 residues. Trimming left V 0 bases short and J 4 bases short, with 10 bases between. CDR1 and CDR2 from the germline V gene are SGHRS and YFSETQ. CDR3 nucleotides: TGCGCCAGCAGCTTGGTCGGGCAGGGAGAGACCCAGTACTTC. It is translated as CASSLVGQGETQYF.

The V gene is TRBV7-3, the J gene TRBJ2-2, with 13 bases matching TRBD2. This CDR3 region has 15 residues. CDR1 is SGHTA and CDR2 is FQGTGA in the germline V gene. With 5 bases clipped from V and 7 bases from J, the junction kept 4 bases outside the gene matches. As DNA, the CDR3 is TGTGCCAGCAGCCGTGGACTAGCGGGAGACGGGGAGCTGTTTTTT. Translation: CASSRGLAGDGELFF.

The rearrangement joins TRBV9 to TRBJ1-1; the match to TRBD1 covers 9 bases. CDR3 length equals 16 residues. CDR1 and CDR2 (germline): SGDLS, YYNGEE. With V trimmed by 4 bases and J by 6 bases, 13 bases remained unmatched. CDR3: CASSPRLQGAGAEAFF. DNA of the CDR3: TGTGCCAGCAGCCCACGTTTACAGGGGGCGGGCGCTGAAGCTTTCTTT.

This chain joins TRBV6-6 and TRBJ2-7; 8 positions match TRBD1. V was pared by 6 bases and J by 5 bases, with 9 bases of the junction left unmatched. CDR3 length: 14 amino acids. Per the germline V gene, CDR1 is MNHNY and CDR2 is SVGAGI (reference sequence). The CDR3, as DNA: TGTGCCAGCAGCTCACCCGGACAGGGCCACGAGCAGTACTTC. It codes for CASSSPGQGHEQYF.

This clone was observed a handful of times. The genes are TRBV5-1 and TRBJ2-7, with TRBD2 matching over 8 bases. The CDR3 spans 15 residues. CDR1 SGHRS and CDR2 YFSETQ come from the germline V gene. V was pared by 1 base and J by 5 bases, with 8 bases of the junction left unmatched. The CDR3 coding sequence is TGCGCCAGCAGCTTGCAACCGGGACTAGTCAACGAGCAGTACTTC. The encoded protein is CASSLQPGLVNEQYF.

This clone was seen more than once but under ten times. The chain recombines TRBV7-8 with TRBJ1-3, with 7 positions matching TRBD1. J gave up 7 bases and V 5 bases, and 11 bases lay outside the gene matches. Per germline, CDR1 SGHVS and CDR2 FQNEAQ. The CDR3 runs 15 residues. The CDR3: CASSDDREERNTIYF. In DNA, the CDR3 is TGTGCCAGCAGCGATGACAGGGAAGAGAGGAACACCATATATTTT.

This rearrangement joins TRBV5-6 to TRBJ2-5, with TRBD1 identical over 7 bases. Trimming took 4 bases from V and 5 from J; bases not matched to a gene: 8. The CDR3 runs 14 residues. Germline V gene data show CDR1 as SGHDT and CDR2 as YYEEEE. CDR3 sequence (DNA): TGTGCCAGCAGCCTACAGGGGTCGGGGGAGACCCAGTACTTC. It codes for CASSLQGSGETQYF.